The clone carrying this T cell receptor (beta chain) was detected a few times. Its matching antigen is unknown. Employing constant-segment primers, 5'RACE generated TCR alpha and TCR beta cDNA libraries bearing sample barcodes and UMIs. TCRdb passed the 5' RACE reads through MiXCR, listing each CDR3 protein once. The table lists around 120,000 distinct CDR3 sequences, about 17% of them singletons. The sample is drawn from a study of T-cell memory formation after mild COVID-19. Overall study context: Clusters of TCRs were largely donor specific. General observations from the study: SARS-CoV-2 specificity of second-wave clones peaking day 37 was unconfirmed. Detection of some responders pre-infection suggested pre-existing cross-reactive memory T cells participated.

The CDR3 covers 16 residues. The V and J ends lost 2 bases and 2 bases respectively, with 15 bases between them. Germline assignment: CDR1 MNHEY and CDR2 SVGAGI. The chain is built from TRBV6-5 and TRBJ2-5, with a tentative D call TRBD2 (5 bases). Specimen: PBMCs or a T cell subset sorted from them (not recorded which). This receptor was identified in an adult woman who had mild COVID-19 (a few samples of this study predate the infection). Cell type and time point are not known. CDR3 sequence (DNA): TGTGCCAGCAGTTACCGAGCCGGGATTTCGCAAGAGACCCAGTACTTC. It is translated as CASSYRAGISQETQYF.